The 22 T cell receptor beta chains below all came from one sample that was sequenced in a study of T cell responses to AZD1222 COVID-19 vaccine. The assay was immunoSEQ multiplex PCR, and TCRdb's table has in-frame clones only and misses some. Of about 130,000 clones listed, more than 70% are singletons. The specimen was peripheral blood, collected on day 0 of AZD1222 vaccination. Receptor source: an adult in good health.

The CDR3 nucleotides are TGTGCCAGCAGCTTACGAGGGGGAGCCACAGATACGCAGTATTTT. This encodes CASSLRGGATDTQYF. This chain connects TRBV7-9 to TRBJ2-3; D possibly corresponds to TRBD1 (6 bases). The CDR3 runs 15 residues. With 2 bases removed from V and 2 bases from J, the gap between germline ends came to 11 bases. Germline V gene data show CDR1 as SEHNR and CDR2 as FQNEAQ (reference sequence).

The chain links TRBV3-1 (or the pseudogene TRBV3-2) to TRBJ1-5; D call uncertain. CDR3 length equals 14 residues. V was clipped by 0 bases and J by 3 bases, with 6 bases between them. Germline CDR1 and CDR2: LGHDT and YNNKEL (reference sequence). The CDR3: CASSQEVNNQPQHF. The CDR3 coding sequence is TGTGCCAGCAGCCAAGAGGTCAACAATCAGCCCCAGCATTTT.

V usage is TRBV6-6 and J usage is TRBJ1-4, with D possibly matching TRBD1 (6 bases). Germline lookup yields CDR1 MNHNY and CDR2 SVGAGI (reference sequence). The CDR3 contains 16 residues. The V end was cut by 0 bases, the J end by 5 bases, with 13 bases between. CDR3 DNA: TGTGCCAGCAGTTACTCAATGGAGGGGGGAAATGAAAAACTGTTTTTT. This codes for CASSYSMEGGNEKLFF.

The chain uses TRBV6-1 and TRBJ1-6; no clear D. The CDR3 has 16 amino acids. The V gene's germline CDR1 is MNHNS and CDR2 SASEGT. V lost 2 bases to trimming and J lost 7 bases, with 15 bases between them. The CDR3 loop is CASSETRLSLNSPLHF. In DNA form, the CDR3 reads TGTGCCAGCAGTGAAACTAGGTTATCTCTCAATTCACCCCTCCACTTT.

The chain combines TRBV5-5 with TRBJ1-2, with D possibly being TRBD1 (6 bases). V was clipped by 4 bases and J by 8 bases, with 15 bases between them. The CDR3 has 13 residues. Germline V CDR1 and CDR2: SGHKS, YYEKEE (reference sequence). The CDR3 region has the DNA TGTGCCAGCAGCCTTACAGGGTCACGCGGCTACACCTTC. Protein product: CASSLTGSRGYTF.

The rearrangement links TRBV6-5 to TRBJ2-5; 9 positions agree with TRBD2. The CDR3 is 15 residues long. The germline V gene has CDR1 MNHEY and CDR2 SVGAGI. Losses at the gene ends were 6 bases for V and 5 bases for J; bases not matched to a gene: 10. The CDR3 DNA reads as TGTGCCAGCAGGGGAAGCGGGGGGCCGGAGGAGACCCAGTACTTC. It is translated as CASRGSGGPEETQYF.

The rearrangement joins TRBV10-3 to TRBJ1-1, with D possibly TRBD1 on 5 matching bases. Germline V gene sequence: CDR1 ENHRY, CDR2 SYGVKD. There are 14 residues in the CDR3. Trimming left V 3 bases short and J 5 bases short, with 13 bases between. This CDR3 is CAISDVGLRTEAFF. The DNA of the CDR3 is TGTGCCATCAGTGACGTGGGGCTAAGAACTGAAGCTTTCTTT.

The V gene is TRBV25-1, the J gene TRBJ1-1; D is uncertain. Germline CDR1 MGHDK, CDR2 SYGVNS. The CDR3 extends over 12 amino acids. V lost 5 bases, J lost 5 bases, and 9 bases lay in between. Written as DNA, the CDR3 is TGTGCCAGCAGTCTTTTAGGGACTGAAGCTTTCTTT. This codes for CASSLLGTEAFF.

V usage is TRBV7-8 and J usage is TRBJ1-6; no clear D gene. CDR1 is SGHVS, CDR2 FQNEAQ, per germline. The CDR3 consists of 16 residues. V lost 1 base and J 0 bases, leaving 7 bases between the germline ends. CDR3 region: CASSLDPFSYNSPLHF. CDR3 nucleotides: TGTGCCAGCAGCTTAGACCCATTCTCCTATAATTCACCCCTCCACTTT.

The V and J genes are TRBV29-1 and TRBJ1-2; 10 positions match TRBD1. The length of the CDR3 is 14 residues. The trim removed 3 bases at V and 6 bases at J, leaving 7 bases unmatched. Per the germline V gene, CDR1 is SQVTM and CDR2 is ANQGSEA. Written as DNA, the CDR3 is TGCAGCGTTGACGCCGGGACAGGGGTAGATGGCTACACCTTC. Protein sequence: CSVDAGTGVDGYTF. The full variable domain, with the rest looked up from reference TRBV29-1 and TRBJ1-2, is SAVISQKPSRDICQRGTSLTIQCQVDSQVTMMFWYRQQPGQSLTLIATANQGSEATYESGFVIDKFPISRPNLTFSTLTVSNMSPEDSSIYLCSVDAGTGVDGYTFGSGTRLTVV.

The rearrangement links TRBV4-2 to TRBJ2-1; TRBD2 aligns across 8 bases. The CDR3 has 16 residues. Trimming removed 4 bases from V and 9 bases from J; junction bases left unmatched: 14. In germline, CDR1 is LGHNA, CDR2 YNFKEQ. The chain's CDR3 is CASSPEVMAGGGEQFF. The CDR3 DNA sequence: TGTGCCAGCAGCCCAGAGGTGATGGCGGGAGGAGGTGAGCAGTTCTTC.

Written as DNA, the CDR3 is TGTGCCAGCAGCTCGACTGGACAGGAGAACAATGAGCAGTTCTTC. Its protein is CASSSTGQENNEQFF. J is TRBJ2-1 and V is TRBV11-3; 7 bases agree with TRBD1. The CDR3 consists of 15 residues. CDR1 is SGHNT, CDR2 YENEEA, per germline. Trimming cost V 4 bases and J 5 bases; bases outside gene matches: 8.

V is TRBV19 and J is TRBJ2-3, with 12 bases fitting TRBD1. Trimming cost V 3 bases and J 2 bases; bases outside gene matches: 3. The CDR3 runs 16 residues. The germline gives CDR1 LNHDA, CDR2 SQIVND (reference sequence). The CDR3 DNA reads as TGTGCCAGTAGTATGGGACAGGGGGCCTTCACAGATACGCAGTATTTT. This translates into CASSMGQGAFTDTQYF.

V usage is TRBV5-8 and J usage is TRBJ2-5; D might be TRBD2 (6 bases). V shed 4 bases and J shed 5 bases, with 21 bases lying between them. Looked up from germline, CDR1 is SGHTS and CDR2 is YDEGEE. This CDR3 is built from 16 residues. The CDR3 coding sequence is TGTGCCAGCAGCGCCCGTGGGACTTCCTCTGGGGAGACCCAGTACTTC. This codes for CASSARGTSSGETQYF.

V and J are TRBV5-6 and TRBJ1-6; 7 bases map to TRBD1. The germline gives CDR1 SGHDT, CDR2 YYEEEE. The CDR3 has 15 residues. V gave up 2 bases and J gave up 7 bases; unmatched junction bases: 6. In DNA, the CDR3 is TGTGCCAGCAGCTTACAGGGGTTTGAGAATTCACCCCTCCACTTT. It translates to CASSLQGFENSPLHF.

This chain uses TRBV6-5 with TRBJ1-3, with TRBD1 as a possible D gene (5 bases). V lost 7 bases and J lost 3, with 16 bases in between. The CDR3 runs to 15 residues. Germline V gene lookup returns CDR1 MNHEY and CDR2 SVGAGI. The CDR3 loop reads CASTTPGTVGNTIYF. In DNA, the CDR3 is TGTGCCAGCACTACTCCTGGGACCGTTGGAAACACCATATATTTT.

In DNA, the CDR3 is TGCGCCAGCAGCTTGGCGTGGGGGCGCGGGACGTTCGAGGGAGAGACCCAGTACTTC. It translates to CASSLAWGRGTFEGETQYF. The chain employs TRBV5-1 and TRBJ2-5, with D perhaps matching TRBD1 or TRBD2 (6 bases each). V was cut by 0 bases and J by 4 bases, with 25 bases left in between. Germline CDR1 and CDR2: SGHRS and YFSETQ. The CDR3 loop spans 19 amino acids.

The genes are TRBV6-5 and TRBJ1-2; no clear D gene. CDR3 length: 14 amino acids. With 0 bases removed from V and 7 bases from J, the gap between germline ends came to 12 bases. In germline, CDR1 is MNHEY, CDR2 SVGAGI. The CDR3 nucleotides read TGTGCCAGCAGTTACTCGACTGGGGTTAGTGGCTACACCTTC. Residues: CASSYSTGVSGYTF.

This clone appeared many times. The chain links TRBV6-2 or TRBV6-3 to TRBJ2-3, with 8 bases aligning to TRBD1. CDR3 size: 14 residues. Germline V gene data show CDR1 as MNHEY and CDR2 as SVGEGT. Trimming cost V 4 bases and J 2 bases; bases outside gene matches: 2. CDR3 residues: CASSSTGDTDTQYF. The CDR3 nucleotides are TGTGCCAGCAGTTCGACAGGGGACACAGATACGCAGTATTTT.

The table lists this clone with a few counts. The genes are TRBV30 and TRBJ2-5; 10 bases are a match to TRBD1. This CDR3 comprises 15 residues. Losses at the gene ends were 4 bases for V and 3 bases for J; bases not matched to a gene: 8. Germline loops: CDR1 GTSNPN, CDR2 SVGIG (reference sequence). In nucleotides, the CDR3 is TGTGCCTGGAAAGGTCTGGGACAGGGGAAAGAGACCCAGTACTTC. This codes for CAWKGLGQGKETQYF.

J is TRBJ1-3 and V is TRBV5-1; D call uncertain. V was pared by 5 bases and J by 6 bases, with 12 bases between. Germline CDR1 and CDR2: SGHRS and YFSETQ. CDR3 length: 13 amino acids. CDR3 loop: CASRMADENTIYF. CDR3 nucleotide sequence: TGCGCCAGCAGAATGGCGGATGAAAACACCATATATTTT.

V gene TRBV5-8 combines with J gene TRBJ2-7; D is perhaps TRBD1 (6 bases). CDR1 is SGHTS and CDR2 is YDEGEE in the germline V gene. The CDR3 extends over 14 amino acids. V was pared by 0 bases and J by 0 bases, with 7 bases between. CDR3 DNA sequence: TGTGCCAGCAGCTTGGGAGGGGGCTCCTACGAGCAGTACTTC. This sequence encodes CASSLGGGSYEQYF.